This is a list of T cell receptor beta chains from one sample in a study of T cells in Graves' hyperthyroidism and ophthalmopathy. TCRdb used MiXCR to reprocess the multiplex PCR reads, holding one entry per CDR3 protein. Of about 500,000 distinct CDR3 sequences in the sample, 15% to 20% were seen once. Sequencing used blood. The receptors come from a woman younger than 30 with Graves' ophthalmopathy. Both conserved end residues are part of each CDR3.

V | CDR3
TRBV7-3 | CASSRGALSDEQFF
TRBV9 | CASSEAVTNTEAFF
TRBV10-3 | CAISEPGGDYSNQPQHF
TRBV27 | CASSTSRQGAGEQYF
TRBV20-1 | CSARDRKNYGYTF
TRBV27 | CASSLRGQGLQPQHF
TRBV4-1 | CASSQANPGTQPQHF
TRBV12-3/TRBV12-4 | CASSLKGNEQFF
TRBV27 | CASSSLRTGGGEQYF
TRBV9 | CASSGSGQHPPNIQYF
TRBV20-1 | CSARVRTSGDTSTDTQYF
TRBV19 | CASSSLPGGTELTDEAFF
TRBV6-1 | CASSDNLHGEQFF
TRBV10-1 | CASAGTPNTGELFF
TRBV11-2 | CASRDLIDLDTEAFF
TRBV4-2 | CASSQEPLGSGNTIYF
TRBV5-1 | CASSPGTGGVGPQHF
TRBV19 | CASSILANTEAFF
TRBV27 | CASSYGDRVGTGELFF
TRBV11-1 | CASSLWGDTEAFF
TRBV27 | CASPGGGRGFAHGYTF
TRBV9 | CASSDQGRQPQHF
TRBV27 | CASSLLPSGRRDTQYF
TRBV2 | CASSEVKNQPQHF
TRBV12-3/TRBV12-4 | CASSLDRGTAYGYTF
TRBV10-3 | CAISDRQGPNTGELFF
TRBV5-8 | CASSLMGPGPRNIQYF
TRBV3-1 | CASSQDGEGNEQFF
TRBV7-9 | CASSQGISNQPQHF
TRBV27 | CASSTRAAKTEAFF
TRBV6-2/TRBV6-3 | CASSLTGGLYNEQFF
TRBV19 | CASQGSGNYEQYF
TRBV7-9 | CASRPGSGQKNTEAFF
TRBV5-7 | CASRAPTRYVGDTQYF
TRBV11-2 | CASSLGRAAGGKETQYF
TRBV6-1 | CASTRGTGLYEQYF
TRBV10-2 | CASSESGRANGELFF
TRBV20-1 | CSAIGVEKLFF
TRBV3-1 | CASSQGRESSYEQYF
TRBV7-7 | CASSPTARAQQFF
TRBV14 | CASSQELQGGTEAFF
TRBV7-2 | CASSLIESYTEAFF
TRBV20-1 | CSARAPDSYYEQYF
TRBV13 | CASSGTGASREQFF
TRBV19 | CASSIMGQGLNEQFF
TRBV5-1 | CASSLGTLSRTYNEQFF
TRBV12-3/TRBV12-4 | CASSQQGIASEQYF
TRBV5-8 | CASSPNDRGTEAFF
TRBV10-3 | CAISDSRESYEQYF